This TCR beta chain was sequenced in a study of blood T cell repertoires in COVID-19. The assay was immunoSEQ multiplex PCR, and TCRdb's table has in-frame clones only and misses some. The sample shows a few hundred thousand clones, 80% to 85% of them seen only once. The specimen sequenced was peripheral blood. This sequence originates from a woman aged 80 or over with COVID-19, enrolled during active disease.

The DNA for the CDR3 is TGTGCCAGCAGCTTGGGGCTGAGGGAGACCCAGTACTTC. Amino acid sequence: CASSLGLRETQYF. The chain employs TRBV7-3 and TRBJ2-5, with D perhaps matching TRBD1 (5 bases). Trimming removed 3 bases from V and 5 bases from J, with 10 bases in between. CDR3 length: 13 residues. Germline-derived CDR1 and CDR2 are SGHTA and FQGTGA.